One and the same sample provided the 21 T cell receptor beta chains below, sequenced in a study of CD8 T cells in Susac syndrome. The RNA, about 0.45 to 1 ug, was put through reverse transcription using random hexamers. Using its own MiXCR run on the immunoSEQ multiplex PCR reads, TCRdb lists one record per CDR3 protein. The sample has 180,000 or so distinct CDR3 sequences, roughly 95% seen once. Sequencing input: CD4+ T cells from PBMCs. Receptors were obtained from a human donor with multiple sclerosis.

The CDR3: CASSSSRDGSGETQYF. CDR3 sequence (DNA): TGTGCCAGCAGTTCCTCCCGGGACGGGAGCGGTGAGACCCAGTACTTC. This chain links TRBV28 with TRBJ2-5; the D gene is possibly TRBD2 (6 bases). Germline-derived CDR1 and CDR2 are MDHEN and SYDVKM. V was pared by 4 bases and J by 5 bases, with 20 bases between. CDR3 length equals 16 residues. Using reference TRBV28 and TRBJ2-5 for the parts outside the CDR3, the full variable domain is DVKVTQSSRYLVKRTGEKVFLECVQDMDHENMFWYRQDPGLGLRLIYFSYDVKMKEKGDIPEGYSVSREKKERFSLILESASTNQTSMYLCASSSSRDGSGETQYFGPGTRLLVL.

The chain carries TRBV29-1 and TRBJ2-3; TRBD2 agrees at 12 bases. CDR1 is SQVTM, CDR2 ANQGSEA, per germline. This CDR3 has 15 amino acids. V lost 6 bases and J lost 11; bases outside the gene matches: 15. The CDR3, as DNA: TGCAGCGTCGTAGGGACTAGCGGGCGGGGACGGAGGCAGTATTTT. This translates into CSVVGTSGRGRRQYF.

The genes are TRBV27 and TRBJ1-5, with 9 bases aligning to TRBD1. CDR1 is MNHEY, CDR2 SMNVEV, per germline (reference sequence). The V and J ends lost 6 bases and 2 bases, in that order; junction bases with no gene match: 5. The CDR3 runs to 15 residues. The CDR3 loop reads CASRSRDRGNQPQHF. CDR3 DNA sequence: TGTGCCAGCAGAAGCCGGGACAGGGGCAATCAGCCCCAGCATTTT.

The genes are TRBV18 and TRBJ2-1; D remains unclear. There are 13 residues in the CDR3. Germline V gives CDR1 KGHSH, CDR2 LQKENI. The V end was cut by 0 bases, the J end by 9 bases, with 9 bases between. The CDR3 nucleotides read TGTGCCAGCTCACCACCGTCAGTGGGTGAGCAGTTCTTC. Translated: CASSPPSVGEQFF.

V usage is TRBV7-9 and J usage is TRBJ2-1, with TRBD2 identical over 16 bases. Germline-derived CDR1 and CDR2 are SEHNR and FQNEAQ (reference sequence). After removal of 5 bases from V and 7 bases from J, the junction contained 14 bases not matched to a gene. This CDR3 region has 19 residues. The CDR3 coding sequence is TGTGCCAGCAGCCGTCGACCGGGACTAGCGGGGGGGCATGTGAATGAGCAGTTCTTC. This gives the protein CASSRRPGLAGGHVNEQFF.

The V and J genes are TRBV7-9 and TRBJ1-2; D is uncertain. The CDR3 covers 14 residues. V was shortened by 5 bases and J by 4 bases, with 14 bases between the two germline ends. In germline, CDR1 is SEHNR, CDR2 FQNEAQ (reference sequence). CDR3 DNA: TGTGCCAGCAGCCACGAACCGGACCTCTATGGCTACACCTTC. Translation gives CASSHEPDLYGYTF.

The chain links TRBV18 to TRBJ1-6; weak D call: TRBD1 (5 bases). The CDR3 runs to 16 residues. The ends were cut back, 2 bases at V and 3 bases at J, with 11 bases in the middle. The germline V gene has CDR1 KGHSH and CDR2 LQKENI. CDR3 sequence: CASSPSRGGYNSPLHF. Written as DNA, the CDR3 is TGTGCCAGCTCACCATCTCGGGGCGGCTATAATTCACCCCTCCACTTT. Using reference TRBV18 and TRBJ1-6 for the parts outside the CDR3, the full variable domain is NAGVMQNPRHLVRRRGQEARLRCSPMKGHSHVYWYRQLPEEGLKFMVYLQKENIIDESGMPKERFSAEFPKEGPSILRIQQVVRGDSAAYFCASSPSRGGYNSPLHFGNGTRLTVT.

This chain joins TRBV24-1 and TRBJ2-7; 7 bases are a match to TRBD1. The V segment lost 8 bases and the J segment 3 bases; nucleotides outside the gene matches: 9. The CDR3 runs to 14 residues. The germline V gene encodes CDR1 KGHDR and CDR2 SFDVKD. The CDR3 bases are TGTGCCACCACTCCCTCGGACAGGCTCTACGAGCAGTACTTC. It encodes CATTPSDRLYEQYF.

The chain recombines TRBV20-1 with TRBJ2-7; TRBD1 aligns across 8 bases. The ends lost 6 bases at V and 2 bases at J; junction bases unmatched: 9. The CDR3 loop spans 14 amino acids. The V gene's germline CDR1 is DFQATT and CDR2 SNEGSKA (reference sequence). The CDR3 bases are TGCAGTGCGGGTGGGACAGGAAAAACCTACGAGCAGTACTTC. It encodes CSAGGTGKTYEQYF.

In regard to this clonotype: The junction and the germline gene differ at one end; a read error may be behind it. The chain combines TRBV12-3 or TRBV12-4 with TRBJ1-2; no clear D gene. CDR3 size: 14 residues. The CDR3 DNA follows: TGTGCCAGCAGTTTGAAGGTTGGGAACTTTGGCTACACCTTC. Its translation: CASSLKVGNFGYTF.

The chain has TRBV20-1 and TRBJ2-4; no definite D call. The CDR3 has 13 residues. Germline values: CDR1 DFQATT, CDR2 SNEGSKA (reference sequence). V was pared by 3 bases and J by 8 bases, with 14 bases between. The CDR3 DNA follows: TGCAGTGCTAGGCGGCCCGTGTTGGACATTCAGTACTTC. Translated, it gives CSARRPVLDIQYF.

The chain recombines TRBV3-1 with TRBJ2-6; D remains unclear. V was clipped by 4 bases and J by 0 bases, with 7 bases between them. CDR3 length: 15 residues. The germline V gene encodes CDR1 LGHDT and CDR2 YNNKEL (reference sequence). The CDR3 bases are TGTGCCAGCAGCCCTCGGAGCTCTGGGGCCAACGTCCTGACTTTC. Translation: CASSPRSSGANVLTF. The full variable domain, in which reference TRBV3-1 and TRBJ2-6 provide the parts outside the CDR3, is DTAVSQTPKYLVTQMGNDKSIKCEQNLGHDTMYWYKQDSKKFLKIMFSYNNKELIINETVPNRFSPKSPDKAHLNLHINSLELGDSAVYFCASSPRSSGANVLTFGAGSRLTVL.

The V and J genes are TRBV3-1 and TRBJ1-4; a weak D match, TRBD1 (5 bases). Between the trimmed V and J ends, which lost 0 bases and 10 bases, there was a span of 6 bases. The germline gives CDR1 LGHDT, CDR2 YNNKEL (reference sequence). CDR3 length: 12 amino acids. CDR3 loop: CASSQDTGKLFF. The CDR3, as DNA: TGTGCCAGCAGCCAAGATACAGGAAAACTGTTTTTT.

The V call is TRBV20-1, the J call TRBJ2-6, with D possibly TRBD1 on 6 matching bases. The CDR3 covers 18 residues. Trimming removed 5 bases at V and 0 bases at J, with 20 bases between. CDR1 and CDR2 from the germline V gene are DFQATT and SNEGSKA (reference sequence). The CDR3 loop reads CSASPGTTILSGANVLTF. The CDR3 DNA reads as TGCAGTGCTTCCCCCGGGACAACCATCCTCTCTGGGGCCAACGTCCTGACTTTC.

This clonotype was detected only a few times. The chain links TRBV29-1 to TRBJ1-2; 8 nucleotides agree with TRBD1. The CDR3 covers 12 residues. V lost 7 bases and J lost 7; bases outside the gene matches: 8. CDR1 and CDR2 (germline): SQVTM, ANQGSEA. CDR3 loop: CSGGQADSGYTF. The CDR3 DNA follows: TGCAGCGGGGGACAGGCGGATTCTGGCTACACCTTC.

The chain carries TRBV24-1 and TRBJ1-2; a weak D match, TRBD1 (5 bases). The germline V gene encodes CDR1 KGHDR and CDR2 SFDVKD. With 4 bases removed from V and 5 bases from J, the gap between germline ends came to 13 bases. The CDR3 consists of 14 residues. The CDR3 sequence: CATSEAGTEYGYTF. CDR3 coding DNA: TGTGCCACCAGTGAAGCCGGGACCGAGTATGGCTACACCTTC.

The CDR3 nucleotides are TGCAGTGCTCATGGGGGACATATCCAAGAGACCCAGTACTTC. Amino acid sequence: CSAHGGHIQETQYF. This sequence joins TRBV20-1 and TRBJ2-5; TRBD1 might be the D (6 bases). Trimming stripped 5 bases from V and 1 base from J, with 14 bases between. In germline, CDR1 is DFQATT, CDR2 SNEGSKA (reference sequence). The CDR3 has 14 amino acids.

The chain joins TRBV6-6 to TRBJ1-5, with a tentative D call TRBD1 (6 bases). Trimming left V 5 bases short and J 2 bases short, with 13 bases between. Germline CDR1 MNHNY, CDR2 SVGAGI (reference sequence). CDR3 length: 15 amino acids. The CDR3 sequence is CASSLDSLGNQPQHF. The CDR3, as DNA: TGTGCCAGCAGTCTGGACAGTCTCGGCAATCAGCCCCAGCATTTT.

As regards this clonotype: A read error may produce the germline difference seen at one junction end. V gene TRBV20-1 combines with J gene TRBJ2-3; D gene uncertain. CDR3 length equals 8 residues. Germline V gene sequence: CDR1 DFQATT, CDR2 SNEGSKA (reference sequence). In DNA, the CDR3 is TGCAGTGCTAGAGAAACGGGTTTT. It encodes CSARETGF.

The genes are TRBV30 and TRBJ2-2, with 8 positions matching TRBD2. The CDR3 extends over 14 amino acids. V shed 3 bases, J shed 6 bases, and the junction held 6 bases outside the gene matches. Germline CDR1 is GTSNPN and CDR2 is SVGIG (reference sequence). Here the CDR3 DNA reads TGTGCCTGGAGGGGGACTAGATCTCCCGGGGAGCTGTTTTTT. Amino acid sequence: CAWRGTRSPGELFF.

The rearrangement uses TRBV3-1 and TRBJ2-1; D unresolved. The J call may be faulty, since TRBJ2-7 better matches the DNA end. CDR1 is LGHDT and CDR2 is YNNKEL in the germline V gene (reference sequence). This CDR3 is built from 11 residues. CDR3 in DNA: TGTGCCAGCAGCCAAGGTTCCGAGCAGTACTTC. Protein product: CASSQGSEQYF.